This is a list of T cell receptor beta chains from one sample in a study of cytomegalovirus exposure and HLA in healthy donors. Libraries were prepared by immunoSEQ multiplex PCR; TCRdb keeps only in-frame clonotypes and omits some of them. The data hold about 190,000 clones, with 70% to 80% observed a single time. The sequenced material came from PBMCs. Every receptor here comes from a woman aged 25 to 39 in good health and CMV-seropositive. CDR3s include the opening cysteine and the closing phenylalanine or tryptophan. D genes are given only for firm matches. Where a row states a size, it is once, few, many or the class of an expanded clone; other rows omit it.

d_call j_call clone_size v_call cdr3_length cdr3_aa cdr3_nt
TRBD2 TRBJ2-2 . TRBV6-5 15 CASSYVAGGAGELFF TGTGCCAGCAGTTACGTAGCGGGAGGCGCCGGGGAGCTGTTTTTT
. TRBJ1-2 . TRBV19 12 CASSIPRAGYTF TGTGCCAGTAGTATCCCGAGAGCTGGCTACACCTTC
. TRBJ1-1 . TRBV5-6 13 CASSLVVNTEAFF TGTGCCAGCAGCTTGGTCGTGAACACTGAAGCTTTCTTT
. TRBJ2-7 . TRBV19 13 CASSGGRAYEQYF TGTGCCAGTAGTGGGGGCAGGGCCTACGAGCAGTACTTC
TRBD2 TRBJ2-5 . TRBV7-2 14 CASSSVTGGETQYF TGTGCCAGCAGCTCCGTGACGGGAGGAGAGACCCAGTACTTC
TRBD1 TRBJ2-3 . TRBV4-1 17 CASSLFPGQGSADTQYF TGCGCCAGCAGCCTCTTCCCGGGACAGGGTTCGGCAGATACGCAGTATTTT
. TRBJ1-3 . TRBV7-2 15 CASSYGRSSGNTIYF TGTGCCAGCAGCTATGGCAGATCCTCTGGAAACACCATATATTTT
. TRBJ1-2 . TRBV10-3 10 CAIGADGYTF TGTGCCATCGGGGCAGATGGCTACACCTTC
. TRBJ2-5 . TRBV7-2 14 CASSLRLTEETQYF TGTGCCAGCAGCTTAAGGTTGACAGAAGAGACCCAGTACTTC
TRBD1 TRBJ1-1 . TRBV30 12 CASTGVNTEAFF TGTGCCTCGACAGGGGTGAACACTGAAGCTTTCTTT
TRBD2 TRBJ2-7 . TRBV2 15 CASSERHGGGYEQYF TGTGCCAGCAGTGAAAGGCATGGCGGGGGCTACGAGCAGTACTTC
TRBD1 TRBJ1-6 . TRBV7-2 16 CASSRTTGESDSPLHF TGTGCCAGCAGCCGTACGACAGGGGAATCGGATTCACCCCTCCACTTT
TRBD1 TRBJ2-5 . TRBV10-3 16 CAISEATGSYQETQYF TGTGCCATCAGTGAGGCGACAGGGTCCTACCAAGAGACCCAGTACTTC
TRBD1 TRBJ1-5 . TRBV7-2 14 CASTLTGVDQPQHF TGTGCCAGCACCCTGACAGGGGTGGATCAGCCCCAGCATTTT
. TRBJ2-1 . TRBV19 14 CASRFPGRVNEQFF TGTGCCAGTCGATTTCCAGGCAGAGTCAATGAGCAGTTCTTC
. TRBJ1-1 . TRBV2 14 CASSELNAVAEAFF TGTGCCAGCAGTGAACTAAATGCGGTCGCTGAAGCTTTCTTT
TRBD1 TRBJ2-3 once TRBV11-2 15 CASSLTGDGTDTQYF TGTGCCAGCAGCTTGACAGGGGATGGCACAGATACGCAGTATTTT
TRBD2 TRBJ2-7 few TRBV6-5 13 CASMSGGSYEQYF TGTGCCAGCATGTCGGGGGGCTCCTACGAGCAGTACTTC
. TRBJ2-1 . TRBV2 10 CASSDYEQFF TGTGCCAGCAGTGACTATGAGCAGTTCTTC
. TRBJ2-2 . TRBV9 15 CASSVGLVTAGELFF TGTGCCAGCAGCGTAGGGCTAGTGACGGCCGGGGAGCTGTTTTTT
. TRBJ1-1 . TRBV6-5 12 CASITRGGGAFF TGTGCCAGTATAACAAGGGGCGGGGGAGCTTTCTTT
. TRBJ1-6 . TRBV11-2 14 CASSLEQGHSPLHF TGTGCCAGCAGCTTAGAACAGGGTCATTCACCCCTCCACTTT
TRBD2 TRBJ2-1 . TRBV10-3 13 CAISPGTSDEQFF TGTGCCATCAGTCCCGGGACTAGCGATGAGCAGTTCTTC
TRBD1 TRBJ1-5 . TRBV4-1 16 CASSHLTGTESQPQHF TGCGCCAGCAGCCACTTAACCGGGACAGAAAGTCAGCCCCAGCATTTT
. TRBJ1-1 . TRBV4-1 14 CASSNKGLNTEAFF TGCGCCAGCAGCAACAAGGGACTAAACACTGAAGCTTTCTTT
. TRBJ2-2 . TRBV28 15 CASSPGRGGKGELFF TGTGCCAGCAGCCCCGGCAGGGGAGGGAAGGGGGAGCTGTTTTTT
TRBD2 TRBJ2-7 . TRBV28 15 CASRRTSGRVYEQYF TGTGCCAGCAGACGGACTAGCGGGAGGGTCTACGAGCAGTACTTC
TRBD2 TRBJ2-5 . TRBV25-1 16 CASSDPAGGLKETQYF TGTGCCAGCAGTGATCCAGCGGGGGGACTGAAAGAGACCCAGTACTTC
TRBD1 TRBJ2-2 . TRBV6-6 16 CASSYTGTGGTGELFF TGTGCCAGCAGTTACACCGGGACAGGGGGAACCGGGGAGCTGTTTTTT
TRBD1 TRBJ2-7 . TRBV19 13 CASSRTGGYEQYF TGTGCCAGTAGTAGGACAGGGGGCTACGAGCAGTACTTC
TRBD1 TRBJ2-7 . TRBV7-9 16 CASSLAGTAIPYEQYF TGTGCCAGCAGCTTAGCCGGGACAGCCATACCCTACGAGCAGTACTTC
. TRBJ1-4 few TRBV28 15 CASSPTFRAGEKLFF TGTGCCAGCAGCCCCACATTTAGGGCAGGGGAAAAACTGTTTTTT
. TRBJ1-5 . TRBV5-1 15 CASSWQGLLGQPQHF TGCGCCAGCAGCTGGCAGGGTCTGTTGGGTCAGCCCCAGCATTTT
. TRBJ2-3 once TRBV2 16 CASSALQRGTTDTQYF TGTGCCAGCAGTGCTCTACAGAGGGGGACCACAGATACGCAGTATTTT
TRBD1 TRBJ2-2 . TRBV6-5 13 CASRRQGIGELFF TGTGCCAGCAGACGACAGGGTATCGGGGAGCTGTTTTTT
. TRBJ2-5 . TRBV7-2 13 CASSPGQVETQYF TGTGCCAGCAGCCCAGGTCAGGTGGAGACCCAGTACTTC
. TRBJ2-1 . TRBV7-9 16 CASSLRSQSSYNEQFF TGTGCCAGCAGCTTAAGGAGTCAAAGCTCCTACAATGAGCAGTTCTTC
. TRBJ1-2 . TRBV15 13 CATSRDALYGYTF TGTGCCACCAGCAGAGATGCCCTATATGGCTACACCTTC
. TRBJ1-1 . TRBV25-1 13 CASRRTVNTEAFF TGTGCCAGCAGAAGGACAGTGAACACTGAAGCTTTCTTT